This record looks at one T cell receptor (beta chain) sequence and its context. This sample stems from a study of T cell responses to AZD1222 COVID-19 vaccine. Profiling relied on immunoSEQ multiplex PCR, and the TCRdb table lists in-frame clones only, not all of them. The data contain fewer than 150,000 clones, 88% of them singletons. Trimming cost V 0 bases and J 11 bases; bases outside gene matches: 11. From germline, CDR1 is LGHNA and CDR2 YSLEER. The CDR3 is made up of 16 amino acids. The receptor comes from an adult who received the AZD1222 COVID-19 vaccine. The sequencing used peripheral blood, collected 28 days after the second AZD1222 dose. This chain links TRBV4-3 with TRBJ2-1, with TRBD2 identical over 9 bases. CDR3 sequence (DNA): TGCGCCAGCAGCCAAGAATCGCTGGCTAGCGGGGTCAAGCAGTTCTTC. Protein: CASSQESLASGVKQFF.